Listed here are 26 T cell receptor beta chains from one sample, sequenced in a study of T cell responses to AZD1222 COVID-19 vaccine (dated by TCRdb to the early 2020s). The time point label of this sample denotes: baseline before first vaccination. The library was produced with the immunoSEQ multiplex PCR assay. Here the immuneACCESS table is served through TCRdb, limited to in-frame sequences with V and J called. Missing clones are a known gap in these copies; in checked studies unresolved V genes cover under half, and the rest lacks a known reason. Within this sample are 95,000 to 110,000 clones, with over 75% of them counted one time only. The ten top clones hold 20% of the sample. The sequencing used peripheral blood, collected on day 0 of AZD1222 vaccination. These receptors originate from an adult in good health.

This chain links TRBV15 with TRBJ1-5, with 9 bases aligning to TRBD1. The germline V gene has CDR1 LNHNV and CDR2 YYDKDF (reference sequence). The ends lost 4 bases at V and 2 bases at J; junction bases unmatched: 6. The CDR3 has 16 amino acids. The CDR3, as DNA: TGTGCCACCAGCAAAGGACAGGGGTCGGGCAATCAGCCCCAGCATTTT. It is translated as CATSKGQGSGNQPQHF.

This sequence joins TRBV28 and TRBJ1-5; D might be TRBD1 (6 bases). Germline values: CDR1 MDHEN, CDR2 SYDVKM. This CDR3 has 14 amino acids. Trimming took off 8 bases at V and 8 bases at J, with 19 bases between the two ends. CDR3 nucleotide sequence: TGTGCCAGCCTAACAGGGAGCCGAGGAAAGCCCCAGCATTTT. It codes for CASLTGSRGKPQHF.

This chain uses TRBV7-2 with TRBJ2-7; a possible D gene is TRBD2 (6 bases). In germline, CDR1 is SGHTA, CDR2 FQGNSA. The V end lost 3 bases, the J end lost 0 bases, and 9 bases lay between the germline ends. This CDR3 region has 14 residues. CDR3 protein: CASSFSGSSYEQYF. Written as DNA, the CDR3 is TGTGCCAGCAGCTTTAGCGGAAGCTCCTACGAGCAGTACTTC. Full variable domain (rest looked up from reference TRBV7-2 and TRBJ2-7): GAGVSQSPSNKVTEKGKDVELRCDPISGHTALYWYRQSLGQGLEFLIYFQGNSAPDKSGLPSDRFSAERTGGSVSTLTIQRTQQEDSAVYLCASSFSGSSYEQYFGPGTRLTVT.

This chain links TRBV6-6 with TRBJ2-1; 8 bases align to TRBD2. Looked up from germline, CDR1 is MNHNY and CDR2 is SVGAGI (reference sequence). The trim removed 8 bases at V and 6 bases at J, leaving 12 bases unmatched. This CDR3 contains 15 residues. The CDR3 sequence: CASRPGLEKPNEQFF. The DNA of the CDR3 is TGTGCCAGCCGGCCGGGACTAGAGAAACCCAATGAGCAGTTCTTC.

The chain is built from TRBV27 and TRBJ1-5; TRBD1 might be the D (6 bases). The germline V gene has CDR1 MNHEY and CDR2 SMNVEV (reference sequence). The CDR3 has 15 residues. Trimming cost V 7 bases and J 2 bases, with 15 bases left between them. This CDR3 reads CASKIAGEGNQPQHF. CDR3 coding DNA: TGTGCCAGCAAAATCGCAGGGGAGGGCAATCAGCCCCAGCATTTT.

The rearrangement joins TRBV12-5 to TRBJ2-1; TRBD1 matches at 7 bases. CDR1 is LGHNT and CDR2 is FRNRAP in the germline V gene. The CDR3 spans 15 residues. V dropped 6 bases and J dropped 1; count of bases not matched to a gene: 6. CDR3: CASGQGVGSYNEQFF. CDR3 bases: TGTGCTAGTGGCCAGGGGGTGGGGTCCTACAATGAGCAGTTCTTC.

This clone was observed a single time. CDR3 residues: CSASLYRFSYEQYF. The CDR3 DNA reads TGCAGTGCTAGTCTGTACAGGTTCTCCTACGAGCAGTACTTC. This rearrangement joins TRBV20-1 to TRBJ2-7, with D perhaps matching TRBD1 (5 bases). The germline V and J ends were trimmed by 3 bases and 0 bases, with 12 bases remaining between them. CDR1 and CDR2 from the germline V gene are DFQATT and SNEGSKA (reference sequence). The CDR3 runs to 14 residues.

The gene calls are TRBV5-1 and TRBJ1-2; the D is unclear. The CDR3 consists of 15 residues. Per the germline V gene, CDR1 is SGHRS and CDR2 is YFSETQ. The V end was cut by 0 bases, the J end by 0 bases, with 9 bases between. CDR3 bases: TGCGCCAGCAGCTTGGGGTCCTCCGCTAACTATGGCTACACCTTC. It encodes CASSLGSSANYGYTF.

The V gene is TRBV4-1, the J gene TRBJ1-2; 9 nucleotides align to TRBD1. V dropped 2 bases and J dropped 4; count of bases not matched to a gene: 8. CDR3 size: 16 residues. Germline loops: CDR1 MGHRA, CDR2 YSYEKL. Here the CDR3 reads CASSQPPGQGGYGYTF. The CDR3 region has the DNA TGCGCCAGCAGCCAACCACCGGGACAGGGAGGCTATGGCTACACCTTC.

This clone showed up just a few times. The J gene is TRBJ1-5, the V gene TRBV27; no reliable D call. V lost 6 bases and J 7 bases, leaving 13 bases between the germline ends. The CDR3 spans 13 residues. Looked up from germline, CDR1 is MNHEY and CDR2 is SMNVEV (reference sequence). The DNA for the CDR3 is TGTGCCAGCAGGATCGGTCGGCGGCAGCCCCAGCATTTT. Protein product: CASRIGRRQPQHF.

The chain recombines TRBV7-9 with TRBJ1-1, with D perhaps TRBD1 (6 bases). Germline CDR1 is SEHNR and CDR2 is FQNEAQ (reference sequence). V lost 7 bases, J lost 8 bases, and 14 bases lay in between. This CDR3 has 12 residues. The CDR3: CASMEVGTEAFF. Written as DNA, the CDR3 is TGTGCCAGCATGGAGGTAGGGACAGAAGCTTTCTTT.

The rearrangement links TRBV27 to TRBJ1-3, with D unclear. V lost 2 bases and J lost 8, with 16 bases in between. The germline gives CDR1 MNHEY, CDR2 SMNVEV (reference sequence). This CDR3 spans 15 amino acids. For the CDR3, the DNA is TGTGCCAGCAGTTTACGAAGTCCAACCCAGGACACCATATATTTT. This encodes CASSLRSPTQDTIYF.

The rearrangement joins TRBV19 to TRBJ1-5, with a weak D call TRBD1 (6 bases). The V gene's germline CDR1 is LNHDA and CDR2 SQIVND (reference sequence). This CDR3 has 15 residues. Between the trimmed V and J ends, which lost 9 bases and 1 base, there was a span of 16 bases. In nucleotides, the CDR3 is TGTGCCAGCCAGTGGGGGGCAGGGAGCAATCAGCCCCAGCATTTT. Translated, it gives CASQWGAGSNQPQHF.

V is TRBV30 and J is TRBJ2-7; 13 positions match TRBD2. Losses at the gene ends were 5 bases for V and 2 bases for J; bases not matched to a gene: 3. The CDR3 consists of 14 residues. Germline loops: CDR1 GTSNPN, CDR2 SVGIG (reference sequence). For the CDR3, the DNA is TGTGCCTGGGGGGGACTAGCGGGGACCTACGAGCAGTACTTC. The encoded protein is CAWGGLAGTYEQYF. Filled out from reference TRBV30 and TRBJ2-7, the complete variable domain reads SQTIHQWPATLVQPVGSPLSLECTVEGTSNPNLYWYRQAAGRGLQLLFYSVGIGQISSEVPQNLSASRPQDRQFILSSKKLLLSDSGFYLCAWGGLAGTYEQYFGPGTRLTVT.

The gene calls are TRBV18 and TRBJ2-6; D not certain. Germline CDR1 KGHSH, CDR2 LQKENI. The CDR3 runs 16 residues. Trimming left V 5 bases short and J 0 bases short, with 11 bases between. CDR3 residues: CASSLGTISGANVLTF. As DNA, the CDR3 is TGTGCCAGCTCATTAGGTACTATCTCTGGGGCCAACGTCCTGACTTTC.

The rearrangement links TRBV12-3 or TRBV12-4 to TRBJ2-1, with D perhaps being TRBD1 or TRBD2 (5 bases each). This CDR3 is 11 amino acids long. Trimming pared 5 bases from V and 15 bases from J, leaving 14 bases between. CDR3 DNA sequence: TGTGCCAGCAGTCCCGGGGCAAGAATGTTCTTC. The encoded protein is CASSPGARMFF.

V gene TRBV7-8 combines with J gene TRBJ1-5; TRBD1 matches 7 bases. Germline trimming cut 5 bases from V and 1 base from J; bases unmatched to any gene: 8. The CDR3 runs 16 residues. Germline loops: CDR1 SGHVS, CDR2 FQNEAQ. The DNA of the CDR3 is TGTGCCAGCAGCCGAGACAGGGCTGGCAGCAATCAGCCCCAGCATTTT. It is translated as CASSRDRAGSNQPQHF. Full variable domain (rest looked up from reference TRBV7-8 and TRBJ1-5): GAGVSQSPRYKVAKRGQDVALRCDPISGHVSLFWYQQALGQGPEFLTYFQNEAQLDKSGLPSDRFFAERPEGSVSTLKIQRTQQEDSAVYLCASSRDRAGSNQPQHFGDGTRLSIL.

The chain is built from TRBV4-3 and TRBJ1-1; D is ambiguous. CDR1 and CDR2 from the germline V gene are LGHNA and YSLEER. The CDR3 covers 15 residues. Trimming removed 1 base from V and 0 bases from J, with 9 bases in between. The CDR3 loop is CASSQVGNMNTEAFF. DNA for the CDR3: TGCGCCAGCAGCCAAGTGGGCAACATGAACACTGAAGCTTTCTTT.

The chain recombines TRBV7-6 with TRBJ2-3; tentatively, D is TRBD1 or TRBD2 (5 bases each). Between the trimmed V and J ends, which lost 1 base and 3 bases, there was a span of 14 bases. The CDR3 covers 16 residues. Germline CDR1 and CDR2: SGHVS and FNYEAQ. The CDR3 reads CASSLGPGPLTDTQYF. CDR3 sequence (DNA): TGTGCCAGCAGCTTAGGTCCGGGGCCCCTTACAGATACGCAGTATTTT.

In nucleotides, the CDR3 is TGTGCCAGCAGCTTAGACGGGACAGGCGACTACGAGCAGTACTTC. Protein sequence: CASSLDGTGDYEQYF. V gene TRBV7-2 combines with J gene TRBJ2-7; 8 bases agree with TRBD1. The CDR3 contains 15 residues. V shed 1 base, J shed 3 bases, and the junction held 5 bases outside the gene matches. Germline V CDR1 and CDR2: SGHTA, FQGNSA.

The rearrangement uses TRBV12-3 or TRBV12-4 and TRBJ1-4; 9 bases are a match to TRBD1. Unmatched junction bases numbered 6, after V lost 8 bases and J lost 8 bases. This CDR3 has 13 amino acids. DNA of the CDR3: TGTGCCAGCCAGACAGGGGGGAGGGAAAAACTGTTTTTT. It is translated as CASQTGGREKLFF.

With regard to this clone: At the DNA level, this CDR3 is encoded by other sequences in the same sample as well. The chain uses TRBV28 and TRBJ1-2; D not resolved. V was pared by 3 bases and J by 4 bases, with 6 bases between. CDR3 length: 12 residues. CDR1 is MDHEN and CDR2 is SYDVKM in the germline V gene. The chain's CDR3 is CASSFRGYGYTF. The CDR3 nucleotides are TGTGCCAGCAGTTTCAGAGGCTATGGCTACACCTTC.

The chain joins TRBV29-1 to TRBJ2-2, with D possibly being TRBD2 (5 bases). This CDR3 is 16 amino acids long. Trimming removed 1 base from V and 5 bases from J, with 17 bases in between. Germline CDR1 reads SQVTM; CDR2 reads ANQGSEA. DNA for the CDR3: TGCAGCGTTGAAGTTGGGGTTCGTCGCGGGACCGGGGAGCTGTTTTTT. Protein product: CSVEVGVRRGTGELFF.

The chain joins TRBV5-1 to TRBJ1-2; 9 nucleotides line up with TRBD1. The CDR3 is 15 residues long. Germline loops: CDR1 SGHRS, CDR2 YFSETQ. V lost 4 bases and J lost 4; bases outside the gene matches: 8. The CDR3 region has the DNA TGCGCCAGCAGCCCGGGACAGGGAGGGCTCTATGGCTACACCTTC. Protein product: CASSPGQGGLYGYTF.

J is TRBJ2-7 and V is TRBV5-1; 12 nucleotides agree with TRBD1. This CDR3 is 14 amino acids long. After removal of 5 bases from V and 4 bases from J, the junction contained 4 bases not matched to a gene. Germline-derived CDR1 and CDR2 are SGHRS and YFSETQ. Here the CDR3 DNA reads TGCGCCAGCAGACCGGGACAGGGGGCTTACGAGCAGTACTTC. Translated: CASRPGQGAYEQYF.

This clone was recorded many times. This chain joins TRBV4-2 and TRBJ1-4; D is perhaps TRBD1 (6 bases). With 0 bases removed from V and 5 bases from J, the gap between germline ends came to 10 bases. CDR3 length: 15 residues. Germline CDR1 and CDR2: LGHNA and YNFKEQ. The CDR3: CASSQDRTVNEKLFF. The CDR3 coding sequence is TGTGCCAGCAGCCAAGATAGGACAGTAAATGAAAAACTGTTTTTT.